These T cell receptor beta chains were read from a single sample in a study of blood T cell repertoires in COVID-19. Sequencing was performed with immunoSEQ multiplex PCR; in TCRdb, only in-frame clones are kept and a portion is missing. Altogether approximately 170,000 clones are present, 82% being singletons, with the ten largest covering about 10%. The sequenced sample consisted of peripheral blood. The receptors originated from an elderly woman with active or convalescent COVID-19. Each CDR3 is given with its conserved first and last residue. The order of the fields is clone size, J gene, V gene, D gene, CDR3 protein, CDR3 DNA. The D gene is left open where the match is weak. Size is omitted from some rows. Given values are once, few, many or a class for expanded clones.

clone_size: NA
j_call: TRBJ1-4
v_call: TRBV7-9
d_call: NA
cdr3_aa: CASSSTTGSTEKLFF
cdr3_nt: TGTGCCAGCAGCTCCACCACAGGGAGTACTGAAAAACTGTTTTTT

clone_size: once
j_call: TRBJ2-1
v_call: TRBV5-1
d_call: NA
cdr3_aa: CATRRDLQNEQFF
cdr3_nt: TGCGCCACCCGCAGGGATTTACAGAATGAGCAGTTCTTC

clone_size: NA
j_call: TRBJ1-4
v_call: TRBV28
d_call: NA
cdr3_aa: CASSFRTEKLFF
cdr3_nt: TGTGCCAGCAGTTTTAGAACGGAAAAACTGTTTTTT

clone_size: NA
j_call: TRBJ1-2
v_call: TRBV11-2
d_call: NA
cdr3_aa: CASSQGQQTNYGYTF
cdr3_nt: TGTGCCAGCAGCCAGGGACAACAGACTAACTATGGCTACACCTTC

clone_size: NA
j_call: TRBJ2-5
v_call: TRBV18
d_call: TRBD2
cdr3_aa: CASSPSPSGRGQETQYF
cdr3_nt: TGTGCCAGCTCACCGTCTCCTAGCGGGAGGGGCCAAGAGACCCAGTACTTC

clone_size: NA
j_call: TRBJ2-1
v_call: TRBV11-3
d_call: TRBD1
cdr3_aa: CASSSGTGDNEQFF
cdr3_nt: TGTGCCAGCAGCTCCGGGACAGGCGACAATGAGCAGTTCTTC

clone_size: NA
j_call: TRBJ2-7
v_call: TRBV3-1/TRBV3-2
d_call: TRBD2
cdr3_aa: CASSQLAGGPYEQYF
cdr3_nt: TGTGCCAGCAGCCAATTAGCGGGAGGGCCCTACGAGCAGTACTTC

clone_size: NA
j_call: TRBJ1-1
v_call: TRBV3-1/TRBV3-2
d_call: NA
cdr3_aa: CASRHGGQTNTEAFF
cdr3_nt: TGTGCCAGCAGGCACGGCGGACAGACCAACACTGAAGCTTTCTTT

clone_size: NA
j_call: TRBJ1-6
v_call: TRBV28
d_call: TRBD1
cdr3_aa: CASRKTGGMGSPLHF
cdr3_nt: TGTGCCAGCAGGAAGACAGGGGGCATGGGGTCACCCCTCCACTTT

clone_size: NA
j_call: TRBJ1-5
v_call: TRBV19
d_call: TRBD1
cdr3_aa: CASTPTDRGRRSPQHF
cdr3_nt: TGTGCCAGTACCCCTACGGACAGGGGCCGTAGAAGTCCCCAGCATTTT

clone_size: NA
j_call: TRBJ1-1
v_call: TRBV6-5
d_call: NA
cdr3_aa: CASRTSRGGNTEAFF
cdr3_nt: TGTGCCAGCAGAACCTCCCGGGGGGGGAACACTGAAGCTTTCTTT

clone_size: once
j_call: TRBJ1-4
v_call: TRBV19
d_call: NA
cdr3_aa: CASSIAAGEKLFF
cdr3_nt: TGTGCCAGTAGTATAGCGGCGGGAGAAAAACTGTTTTTT

clone_size: few
j_call: TRBJ2-7
v_call: TRBV18
d_call: NA
cdr3_aa: CASSLYPTGGYEQYF
cdr3_nt: TGTGCCAGCTCACTTTACCCAACAGGTGGCTACGAGCAGTACTTC

clone_size: NA
j_call: TRBJ2-7
v_call: TRBV15
d_call: TRBD1
cdr3_aa: CATSRDLDRAYEQYF
cdr3_nt: TGTGCCACCAGCAGAGATCTCGACAGGGCCTACGAGCAGTACTTC

clone_size: NA
j_call: TRBJ2-3
v_call: TRBV4-1
d_call: TRBD2
cdr3_aa: CASSRDRAGVSTDTQYF
cdr3_nt: TGCGCCAGCAGCCGAGACAGAGCGGGAGTAAGCACAGATACGCAGTATTTT

clone_size: NA
j_call: TRBJ1-5
v_call: TRBV6-6
d_call: TRBD1
cdr3_aa: CASSYSMAGGRQPQHF
cdr3_nt: TGTGCCAGCAGTTACTCGATGGCAGGGGGACGACAGCCCCAGCATTTT

clone_size: NA
j_call: TRBJ1-6
v_call: TRBV3-1/TRBV3-2
d_call: TRBD1
cdr3_aa: CASSLGQTGGGSPLHF
cdr3_nt: TGTGCCAGCAGCCTGGGACAGACAGGCGGCGGTTCACCCCTCCACTTT

clone_size: NA
j_call: TRBJ1-1
v_call: TRBV29-1
d_call: NA
cdr3_aa: CSVSTGFNTEAFF
cdr3_nt: TGCAGCGTTTCGACAGGATTTAACACTGAAGCTTTCTTT

clone_size: once
j_call: TRBJ1-1
v_call: TRBV5-1
d_call: NA
cdr3_aa: CASSLQGMSMGAVTEAFF
cdr3_nt: TGCGCCAGCAGCTTACAGGGTATGTCAATGGGGGCAGTGACTGAAGCTTTCTTT

clone_size: NA
j_call: TRBJ2-7
v_call: TRBV12-5
d_call: TRBD2
cdr3_aa: CASGLSLAGDPYEQYF
cdr3_nt: TGTGCTAGTGGTTTGAGTCTAGCGGGGGATCCCTACGAGCAGTACTTC

clone_size: few
j_call: TRBJ2-1
v_call: TRBV2
d_call: NA
cdr3_aa: CASRGITGGANEQFF
cdr3_nt: TGTGCCAGCAGGGGAATAACAGGGGGGGCCAATGAGCAGTTCTTC

clone_size: NA
j_call: TRBJ2-7
v_call: TRBV5-6
d_call: NA
cdr3_aa: CASRPARVSYEQYF
cdr3_nt: TGTGCCAGCAGGCCCGCCAGGGTAAGCTACGAGCAGTACTTC

clone_size: NA
j_call: TRBJ1-2
v_call: TRBV19
d_call: TRBD1
cdr3_aa: CASSRSGTGGRLANYGYTF
cdr3_nt: TGTGCCAGTAGTAGGTCCGGGACAGGAGGGAGGCTCGCAAACTATGGCTACACCTTC

clone_size: NA
j_call: TRBJ2-4
v_call: TRBV18
d_call: TRBD1
cdr3_aa: CASSPGTGGAKNIQYF
cdr3_nt: TGTGCCAGCTCTCCCGGGACAGGGGGCGCCAAAAACATTCAGTACTTC

clone_size: few
j_call: TRBJ2-7
v_call: TRBV7-8
d_call: TRBD2
cdr3_aa: CASSSTSGSTYEQYF
cdr3_nt: TGTGCCAGCAGCTCTACTAGCGGGAGTACGTACGAGCAGTACTTC

clone_size: NA
j_call: TRBJ2-7
v_call: TRBV5-8
d_call: TRBD2
cdr3_aa: CASSRRAGGVNEQYF
cdr3_nt: TGTGCCAGCAGCCGTAGAGCGGGAGGGGTGAACGAGCAGTACTTC

clone_size: NA
j_call: TRBJ1-6
v_call: TRBV15
d_call: NA
cdr3_aa: CATSGRDLAFSSPLHF
cdr3_nt: TGTGCCACCAGCGGGCGGGACCTCGCTTTTAGTTCACCCCTCCACTTT

clone_size: NA
j_call: TRBJ2-7
v_call: TRBV7-9
d_call: TRBD2
cdr3_aa: CASSLVRGRRGEQYF
cdr3_nt: TGTGCCAGCAGCTTAGTGCGGGGGAGAAGAGGCGAGCAGTACTTC

clone_size: few
j_call: TRBJ1-2
v_call: TRBV29-1
d_call: TRBD1
cdr3_aa: CSAKQGQAAGYTF
cdr3_nt: TGCAGCGCCAAACAGGGACAGGCGGCGGGCTACACCTTC

clone_size: NA
j_call: TRBJ2-1
v_call: TRBV19
d_call: TRBD2
cdr3_aa: CASSMSGRAENEQFF
cdr3_nt: TGTGCCAGTAGTATGAGCGGGAGGGCCGAGAATGAGCAGTTCTTC

clone_size: NA
j_call: TRBJ1-2
v_call: TRBV10-3
d_call: NA
cdr3_aa: CAISEAGGEWGYTF
cdr3_nt: TGTGCCATCAGTGAGGCAGGCGGGGAGTGGGGCTACACCTTC

clone_size: NA
j_call: TRBJ2-7
v_call: TRBV3-1/TRBV3-2
d_call: NA
cdr3_aa: CASSQPGALNEQYF
cdr3_nt: TGTGCCAGCAGCCAACCGGGAGCTCTGAACGAGCAGTACTTC

clone_size: NA
j_call: TRBJ1-1
v_call: TRBV3-1/TRBV3-2
d_call: NA
cdr3_aa: CASSQAGHNTEAFF
cdr3_nt: TGTGCCAGCAGCCAAGCGGGACATAACACTGAAGCTTTCTTT

clone_size: NA
j_call: TRBJ1-2
v_call: TRBV20-1
d_call: TRBD1
cdr3_aa: CSASSLTGEFSDGYTF
cdr3_nt: TGCAGTGCTAGTAGCCTTACAGGGGAATTTTCGGATGGCTACACCTTC

clone_size: once
j_call: TRBJ1-1
v_call: TRBV6-4
d_call: NA
cdr3_aa: CASSVEGDSEAFF
cdr3_nt: TGTGCCAGCAGTGTAGAGGGGGATAGTGAAGCTTTCTTT

clone_size: NA
j_call: TRBJ1-1
v_call: TRBV5-1
d_call: NA
cdr3_aa: CASTDRSGTEAFF
cdr3_nt: TGCGCCAGCACCGACAGGTCGGGCACTGAAGCTTTCTTT

clone_size: NA
j_call: TRBJ1-4
v_call: TRBV5-1
d_call: TRBD1
cdr3_aa: CASSEDRVEGKLFF
cdr3_nt: TGCGCCAGCAGCGAGGACAGGGTGGAGGGAAAACTGTTTTTT

clone_size: NA
j_call: TRBJ1-1
v_call: TRBV2
d_call: NA
cdr3_aa: CASSEGAVNTEAFF
cdr3_nt: TGTGCCAGCAGTGAGGGGGCGGTGAACACTGAAGCTTTCTTT

clone_size: NA
j_call: TRBJ2-7
v_call: TRBV19
d_call: NA
cdr3_aa: CASSIVTGPTYEQYF
cdr3_nt: TGTGCCAGTAGTATAGTTACAGGACCTACCTACGAGCAGTACTTC

clone_size: NA
j_call: TRBJ1-1
v_call: TRBV29-1
d_call: NA
cdr3_aa: CSATQWHSSNTEAFF
cdr3_nt: TGCAGCGCAACTCAGTGGCACAGCTCGAACACTGAAGCTTTCTTT

clone_size: NA
j_call: TRBJ2-1
v_call: TRBV11-3
d_call: NA
cdr3_aa: CASSQRAQSYNEQFF
cdr3_nt: TGTGCCAGCAGCCAGAGGGCACAATCCTACAATGAGCAGTTCTTC

clone_size: few
j_call: TRBJ2-2
v_call: TRBV7-2
d_call: NA
cdr3_aa: CASSLDGRDTGELFF
cdr3_nt: TGTGCCAGCAGCTTAGACGGGAGAGACACCGGGGAGCTGTTTTTT

clone_size: few
j_call: TRBJ1-2
v_call: TRBV5-1
d_call: NA
cdr3_aa: CASSLDGGFSRDNGYTF
cdr3_nt: TGCGCCAGCAGCCTGGACGGGGGTTTCTCTCGGGATAATGGCTACACCTTC

clone_size: NA
j_call: TRBJ1-1
v_call: TRBV7-9
d_call: NA
cdr3_aa: CASSQMGQVREAFF
cdr3_nt: TGTGCCAGCAGCCAAATGGGGCAGGTTCGAGAAGCTTTCTTT

clone_size: NA
j_call: TRBJ1-5
v_call: TRBV6-5
d_call: NA
cdr3_aa: CASSNDINQPQHF
cdr3_nt: TGTGCCAGCAGCAATGACATAAATCAGCCCCAGCATTTT

clone_size: NA
j_call: TRBJ1-5
v_call: TRBV18
d_call: NA
cdr3_aa: CASSPGGADQPQHF
cdr3_nt: TGTGCCAGCTCACCAGGGGGCGCCGATCAGCCCCAGCATTTT

clone_size: NA
j_call: TRBJ2-3
v_call: TRBV7-2
d_call: NA
cdr3_aa: CASSLGRSTDTQYF
cdr3_nt: TGTGCCAGCAGCTTAGGGAGGAGCACAGATACGCAGTATTTT

clone_size: few
j_call: TRBJ2-5
v_call: TRBV4-1
d_call: NA
cdr3_aa: CASSQDRGFGETQYF
cdr3_nt: TGCGCCAGCAGCCAAGATCGAGGGTTCGGGGAGACCCAGTACTTC

clone_size: NA
j_call: TRBJ1-4
v_call: TRBV2
d_call: TRBD1
cdr3_aa: CASNGQGLTNEKLFF
cdr3_nt: TGTGCCAGCAACGGACAGGGACTCACTAATGAAAAACTGTTTTTT

clone_size: NA
j_call: TRBJ1-2
v_call: TRBV9
d_call: NA
cdr3_aa: CASSLEDRRVSYGYTF
cdr3_nt: TGTGCCAGCTCTCTGGAGGACAGACGCGTGAGCTATGGCTACACCTTC